The next 8 T cell receptor beta chains were all read from a single sample in a study of T cells expressing NK-cell markers. From its re-call of the 5' RACE reads, TCRdb lists each CDR3 protein once, without DNA. This repertoire includes about 540,000 distinct CDR3 sequences. The sequenced sample was blood T cells: a sorted CD56 or NKG2C T cell subset, CD4+ or CD8+ T cells, or bulk PBMC T cells (not recorded which). The receptors were gathered from a man aged 18 to 29 in good health.

The chain recombines TRBV15 with TRBJ2-1; TCRdb's D call of TRBD1 is untestable without DNA. CDR3 length equals 14 residues. CDR1 and CDR2 (germline): LNHNV, YYDKDF (reference sequence). The CDR3 reads CATSNRETYNEQFF. The full variable domain, rest sourced from reference TRBV15 and TRBJ2-1, is DAMVIQNPRYQVTQFGKPVTLSCSQTLNHNVMYWYQQKSSQAPKLLFHYYDKDFNNEADTPDNFQSRRPNTSFCFLDIRSPGLGDTAMYLCATSNRETYNEQFFGPGTRLTVL.

This rearrangement joins TRBV12-3 or TRBV12-4 to TRBJ2-5; TCRdb's D call, TRBD2, is unchecked because there is no DNA. This CDR3 comprises 15 residues. CDR3 in amino acids: CASSLETSVKYTQYF.

V is TRBV7-2 and J is TRBJ1-5; TCRdb selects TRBD1, and the lack of DNA leaves this call unchecked. Germline V gene lookup returns CDR1 SGHTA and CDR2 FQGNSA. The CDR3 is 15 residues long. CDR3 amino acids: CASSPRTGDRQPQHF.

This rearrangement joins TRBV4-2 to TRBJ2-4; TCRdb calls TRBD2, which cannot be checked without DNA. Germline CDR1 LGHNA, CDR2 YNFKEQ. This CDR3 has 16 amino acids. The CDR3 sequence: CASSQEGISGKNIQYF.

CDR3: CASSLEAGVNSYEQYF. This chain uses TRBV7-6 with TRBJ2-7; TCRdb picks TRBD1, but there is no DNA to check that call. The CDR3 loop spans 16 amino acids. Germline V CDR1 and CDR2: SGHVS, FNYEAQ.

The J gene is TRBJ2-2, the V gene TRBV25-1; TCRdb lists TRBD2, though no DNA is available to test this call. This CDR3 is 17 amino acids long. Germline V gene data show CDR1 as MGHDK and CDR2 as SYGVNS. The CDR3 protein is CASSDPGLAGDTGELFF.

The V gene is TRBV6-6, the J gene TRBJ1-3; as DNA is missing, the TRBD1 call by TCRdb cannot be tested. The CDR3 has 13 amino acids. Germline CDR1 reads MNHNY; CDR2 reads SVGAGI (reference sequence). CDR3: CATAQGAGNTIYF.

The chain couples TRBV5-1 to TRBJ1-1; the TRBD1 assignment by TCRdb is unverifiable without DNA. From germline, CDR1 is SGHRS and CDR2 YFSETQ. This CDR3 has 16 residues. The CDR3 sequence: CASSPFAQGAGAGAFF.